Following are 8 T cell receptor beta chains from one sample sequenced in a study of cytomegalovirus exposure and HLA in healthy donors. In the PCR, 60 Vbeta and 13 Jbeta primers were used. The assay was immunoSEQ multiplex PCR, and TCRdb's table has in-frame clones only and misses some. The sample shows more than 110,000 clones, approximately 80% of them seen only once. Sequenced: PBMCs. Receptors were obtained from a male donor in good health and CMV-seronegative.

The chain employs TRBV19 and TRBJ1-5; D call uncertain. Trimming cost V 2 bases and J 1 base, with 9 bases left between them. Germline CDR1 and CDR2: LNHDA and SQIVND (reference sequence). This CDR3 spans 15 amino acids. The CDR3 DNA reads as TGTGCCAGTAGTATACAGCGAGGGAGCAATCAGCCCCAGCATTTT. This gives the protein CASSIQRGSNQPQHF.

This rearrangement joins TRBV7-3 to TRBJ2-1, with no clear D. Trimming took 3 bases from V and 0 from J, leaving 6 bases between them. The CDR3 covers 14 residues. CDR1 and CDR2 (germline): SGHTA, FQGTGA. The CDR3 DNA sequence: TGTGCCAGCAGCTTTGGAGACTCCTACAATGAGCAGTTCTTC. Translation: CASSFGDSYNEQFF. The variable domain in full, with the rest retrieved from reference TRBV7-3 and TRBJ2-1, is GAGVSQTPSNKVTEKGKYVELRCDPISGHTALYWYRQSLGQGPEFLIYFQGTGAADDSGLPNDRFFAVRPEGSVSTLKIQRTERGDSAVYLCASSFGDSYNEQFFGPGTRLTVL.

V usage is TRBV18 and J usage is TRBJ1-5; D is unresolved. CDR1 is KGHSH and CDR2 is LQKENI in the germline V gene. V lost 3 bases and J 5 bases, leaving 14 bases between the germline ends. The CDR3 extends over 15 amino acids. The CDR3 is CASSPRREIDQPQHF. DNA for the CDR3: TGTGCCAGCTCACCGAGGAGGGAAATAGATCAGCCCCAGCATTTT.

The genes are TRBV7-2 and TRBJ2-1; 8 nucleotides match TRBD1. The CDR3 totals 13 residues. With 5 bases clipped from V and 10 bases from J, the junction kept 7 bases outside the gene matches. Looked up from germline, CDR1 is SGHTA and CDR2 is FQGNSA. Here the CDR3 reads CASSRGAGGEQFF. CDR3 in DNA: TGTGCCAGCAGCCGGGGCGCAGGGGGCGAGCAGTTCTTC.

The chain links TRBV29-1 to TRBJ2-2; 8 bases line up with TRBD1. Unmatched junction bases numbered 6, after V lost 7 bases and J lost 2 bases. Germline values: CDR1 SQVTM, CDR2 ANQGSEA. The CDR3 is made up of 14 amino acids. The CDR3 region has the DNA TGCAGCGCTCTGACAGGGGTCAACACCGGGGAGCTGTTTTTT. It specifies CSALTGVNTGELFF.

The genes are TRBV5-1 and TRBJ2-1; 13 bases are shared with TRBD2. The V gene end was trimmed by 1 base and the J gene end by 7 bases; junction bases not matched to a gene: 2. The CDR3 consists of 15 residues. Germline V gene lookup returns CDR1 SGHRS and CDR2 YFSETQ. The CDR3 reads CASSLTSGGANEQFF. CDR3 coding DNA: TGCGCCAGCAGCTTGACTAGCGGGGGGGCGAATGAGCAGTTCTTC.

This clone was picked up one time. This chain uses TRBV19 with TRBJ2-5, with 7 bases that match TRBD1. The CDR3 loop spans 16 amino acids. Per the germline V gene, CDR1 is LNHDA and CDR2 is SQIVND (reference sequence). The V segment lost 5 bases and the J segment 5 bases; nucleotides outside the gene matches: 14. CDR3 sequence reads: CASSPRQGPPIETQYF. In nucleotides, the CDR3 is TGTGCCAGTAGTCCGAGACAGGGCCCGCCAATTGAGACCCAGTACTTC.

The rearrangement joins TRBV11-2 to TRBJ2-3; 7 bases align to TRBD1. The CDR3 has 14 amino acids. The V gene end was trimmed by 2 bases and the J gene end by 6 bases; junction bases not matched to a gene: 5. From germline, CDR1 is SGHAT and CDR2 FQNNGV. The CDR3 bases are TGTGCCAGCAGCTTACAAGTCAGGGGGGATACGCAGTATTTT. This codes for CASSLQVRGDTQYF.